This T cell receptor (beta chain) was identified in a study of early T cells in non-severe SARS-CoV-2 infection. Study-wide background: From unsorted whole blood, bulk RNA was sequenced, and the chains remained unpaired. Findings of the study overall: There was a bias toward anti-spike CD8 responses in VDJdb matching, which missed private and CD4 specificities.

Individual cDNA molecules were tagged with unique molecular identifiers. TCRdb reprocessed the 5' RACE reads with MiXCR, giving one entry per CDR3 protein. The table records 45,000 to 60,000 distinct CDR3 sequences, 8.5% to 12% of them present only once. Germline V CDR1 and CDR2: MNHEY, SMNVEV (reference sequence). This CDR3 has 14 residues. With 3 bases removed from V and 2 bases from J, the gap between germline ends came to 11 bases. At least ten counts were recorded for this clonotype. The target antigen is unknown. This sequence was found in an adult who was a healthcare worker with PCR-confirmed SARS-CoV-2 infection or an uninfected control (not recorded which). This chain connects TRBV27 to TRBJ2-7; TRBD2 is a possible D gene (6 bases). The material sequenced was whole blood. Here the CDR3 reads CASSFSGGTYEQYF. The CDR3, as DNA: TGTGCCAGCAGTTTTTCAGGCGGGACCTACGAGCAGTACTTC.